The present entry profiles one TCR beta chain with its context. V was cut by 0 bases and J by 5 bases, with 4 bases left in between. The CDR3 sequence is 13 residues long. CDR1 and CDR2 (germline): MDHEN, SYDVKM. Using immunoSEQ multiplex PCR, the repertoire was profiled, and TCRdb retains in-frame clones only, with some absent. The repertoire includes about 40,000 clones, more than 75% of them detected once, and under 15% sits in the top ten. The data were taken from a study of OX40 agonist ivuxolimab in advanced cancers. Sampling times: baseline, cycle 4 day 1, cycle 7 day 1. This specimen consisted of CD4+ or CD8+ T cells sorted from blood, obtained in a trial of the OX40 agonist ivuxolimab. J is TRBJ2-2 and V is TRBV28; D unclear. The TCR was taken from an adult with an advanced solid tumor such as melanoma, head and neck, liver or kidney cancer. CDR3 loop: CASSLWGTGELFF. The CDR3 DNA reads TGTGCCAGCAGTTTATGGGGGACCGGGGAGCTGTTTTTT.